This TCR beta chain was recovered during a study of T-cell reconstitution after alpha-beta-depleted transplantation in children. General study findings and limits: After one year, T-cell counts and TCRbeta diversity mostly came from new T cells.

The library targeted TCRbeta and was prepared with unique molecular identifiers. TCRdb re-analysed the PCR reads in MiXCR, keeping a single row per CDR3 protein. The sample holds 200,000 to 250,000 distinct CDR3 sequences, roughly 8.2% seen once. This clonotype was counted at least ten times. The antigen is unknown. The CDR3 has 17 amino acids. CDR1 and CDR2 (germline): DFQATT, SNEGSKA (reference sequence). The V and J ends lost 3 bases and 9 bases, in that order; junction bases with no gene match: 15. The rearrangement uses TRBV20-1 and TRBJ2-1; 12 bases are a match to TRBD2. This receptor was identified in a male patient younger than 18 who had a stem cell transplant for acute lymphoblastic leukemia, so the T cells may come from the graft donor. The source material was PBMCs, mostly from graft donor cells, sampled 180 days after TCRalphabeta/CD19-depleted stem cell transplant. The CDR3 sequence: CSASLSSGRADHFEQFF. CDR3 nucleotides: TGCAGTGCTAGTCTCTCTAGCGGGAGGGCCGATCACTTTGAGCAGTTCTTC.